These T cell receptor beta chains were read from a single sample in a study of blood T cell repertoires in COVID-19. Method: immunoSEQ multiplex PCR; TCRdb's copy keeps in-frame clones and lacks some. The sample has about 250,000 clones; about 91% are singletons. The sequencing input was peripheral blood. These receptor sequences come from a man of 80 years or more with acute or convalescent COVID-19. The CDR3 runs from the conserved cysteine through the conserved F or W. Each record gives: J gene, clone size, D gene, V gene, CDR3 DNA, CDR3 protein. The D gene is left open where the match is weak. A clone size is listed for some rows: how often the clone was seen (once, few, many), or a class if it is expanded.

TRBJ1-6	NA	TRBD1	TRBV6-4	TGTGCCAGCAGTTCCCGGGAGACAGGGGGACCCCTCCACTTT	CASSSRETGGPLHF
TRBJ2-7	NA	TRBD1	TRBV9	TGTGCCAGCAGCGTAGCCGGGACAGTGAGTGGCGAGCAGTACTTC	CASSVAGTVSGEQYF
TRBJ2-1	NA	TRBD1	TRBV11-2	TGTGCCAGCAGCTACACACAGGGGGCCTACAATGAGCAGTTCTTC	CASSYTQGAYNEQFF
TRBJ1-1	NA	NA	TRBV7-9	TGTGCCAGCAGCTTAGATCTCTCGGGAGACACTGAAGCTTTCTTT	CASSLDLSGDTEAFF
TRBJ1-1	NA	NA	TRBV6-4	TGTGCCAGCAGGGCAGGGGAGAACACTGAAGCTTTCTTT	CASRAGENTEAFF
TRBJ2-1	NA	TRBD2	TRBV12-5	TGTGCTAGTGCCGGCCTAGCGGGAGGAAGGGGCGAGCAGTTCTTC	CASAGLAGGRGEQFF
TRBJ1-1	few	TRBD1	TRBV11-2	TGTGCCAGCAGCTTAGATAGCCAGGGGGTCCGCCATGGGAACACTGAAGCTTTCTTT	CASSLDSQGVRHGNTEAFF
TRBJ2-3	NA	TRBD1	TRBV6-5	TGTGCCAGCAGTTACAAGGGGGCGGAGAGAACGCAGTATTTT	CASSYKGAERTQYF
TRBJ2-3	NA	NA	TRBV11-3	TGTGCCAGCAGCTTAGACGGGGGAACTAGCACAGATACGCAGTATTTT	CASSLDGGTSTDTQYF
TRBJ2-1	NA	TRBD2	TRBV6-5	TGTGCCAGCCGGAGGGAGGGATTCTCCTACAATGAGCAGTTCTTC	CASRREGFSYNEQFF
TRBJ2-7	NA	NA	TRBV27	TGTGCCAGCAGAGGACAGAACTACGAGCAGTACTTC	CASRGQNYEQYF
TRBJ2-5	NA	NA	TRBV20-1	TGCAGTGCTTGGAGCTTTGAGACCCAGTACTTC	CSAWSFETQYF
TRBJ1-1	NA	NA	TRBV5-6	TGTGCCAGCAGCCCGAGGGGGATTTGGGTGAACACTGAAGCTTTCTTT	CASSPRGIWVNTEAFF
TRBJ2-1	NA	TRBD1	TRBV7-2	TGTGCCAGCAGCTTAAGGGGGACAGGGTTAAGTGAGCAGTTCTTC	CASSLRGTGLSEQFF
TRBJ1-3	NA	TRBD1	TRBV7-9	TGTGCCAGCAGCTTGGAAAGAAGACAGGGGTCCGGAAACACCATATATTTT	CASSLERRQGSGNTIYF
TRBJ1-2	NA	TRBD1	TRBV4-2	TGTGCCAGCAGCCAAGTAACGACAGGGGGCGACCCAGACGGCTACACCTTC	CASSQVTTGGDPDGYTF
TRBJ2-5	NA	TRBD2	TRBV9	TGTGCCAGCAGCGTAGTTGGGACTAGGGGCCGCCAAGAGACCCAGTACTTC	CASSVVGTRGRQETQYF
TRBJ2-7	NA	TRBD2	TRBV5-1	TGCGCCAGCAGCCCCGGGGGGATCTCCTACGAGCAGTACTTC	CASSPGGISYEQYF
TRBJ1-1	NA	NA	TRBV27	TGTGCCAGCGGAAGACCGGCCGGGGGTGGGAACACTGAAGCTTTCTTT	CASGRPAGGGNTEAFF
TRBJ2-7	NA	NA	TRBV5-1	TGCGCCAGCAGCTTGGTTCCCACAATGGAGCAGTACTTC	CASSLVPTMEQYF
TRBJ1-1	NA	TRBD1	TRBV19	TGTGCCGCCCGGACAGGACCCTTGAACACTGAAGCTTTCTTT	CAARTGPLNTEAFF
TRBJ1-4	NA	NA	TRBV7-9	TGTGCCAGCAGCTTAGCGGGCATCGTAGGAGAAAAACTGTTTTTT	CASSLAGIVGEKLFF
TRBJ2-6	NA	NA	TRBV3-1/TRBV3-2	TGTGCCAGCAGCCAGAGGCAGCCGAACCCGTCCGGGGCCAACGTCCTGACTTTC	CASSQRQPNPSGANVLTF
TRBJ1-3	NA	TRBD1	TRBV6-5	TGTGCCAGCAGGTGGACAGGGGGAAACACCATATATTTT	CASRWTGGNTIYF
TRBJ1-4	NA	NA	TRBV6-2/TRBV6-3	TGTGCCAGCAGCCCAGATTTTGCATCTCGGGGGGAAAAACTGTTTTTT	CASSPDFASRGEKLFF
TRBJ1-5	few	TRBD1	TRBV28	TGTGCCAGCAGTTTAACGGAGGGGGCCAACAATCAGCCCCAGCATTTT	CASSLTEGANNQPQHF
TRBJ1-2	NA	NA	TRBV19	TGTGCCAGTAGTAAAAACGGACAAGCCCCTAATTACACCTTC	CASSKNGQAPNYTF
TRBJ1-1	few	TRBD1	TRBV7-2	TGTGCCAGCAGCTTACAGGGGGCGAGGAAGAACACTGAAGCTTTCTTT	CASSLQGARKNTEAFF
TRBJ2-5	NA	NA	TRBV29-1	TGCAGCGTTCTTGGCCAGTACCAAGAGACCCAGTACTTC	CSVLGQYQETQYF
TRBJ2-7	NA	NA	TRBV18	TGTGCCAGCTCACCGGGGGGTGGCGAGCAGTACTTC	CASSPGGGEQYF